The following is a T cell receptor beta chain sequence with its context. Antigen specificity is unknown. Sample-barcoded 5' priming and a J-beta primer mix drove a second PCR of about 7 to 11 cycles. The template-switch adaptor, which had 12 random nucleotides, put a tag on each cDNA molecule. TCRdb redid the calling of the 5' RACE reads with MiXCR, one entry per CDR3 protein. The sample yields roughly 1.4 million distinct CDR3 sequences, almost 60% seen once. No fewer than 5 micrograms of total RNA were isolated from every sample. The sample originates from a study of blood T cells in healthy people across ages. CDR3 size: 16 residues. V was shortened by 4 bases and J by 3 bases, with 19 bases between the two germline ends. Germline V gives CDR1 SGHRS, CDR2 YFSETQ. Overall study findings and caveats: Compared with aged donors, long-lived donors showed fewer expanded clones, suggesting selection. Roughly linearly, TCR beta diversity per million T cells fell as age increased.

Sequencing was carried out using blood. The chain has TRBV5-1 and TRBJ2-5; D is ambiguous. The TCR originated in a man between 18 and 29 years old in good health. This chain's CDR3 is CASSVGFSLPEETQYF. CDR3 nucleotide sequence: TGCGCCAGCAGCGTAGGGTTTTCGTTGCCAGAAGAGACCCAGTACTTC.